This T cell receptor beta chain was sequenced in a study of Ad26.COV2.S vaccination and SARS-CoV-2 variants. CDR1 and CDR2 (germline): KGHSH, LQKENI. This CDR3 has 13 residues. The V gene end was trimmed by 5 bases and the J gene end by 2 bases; junction bases not matched to a gene: 3. Repertoires were generated with immunoSEQ multiplex PCR, while TCRdb's copy carries only in-frame clones and drops some. The table records hundreds of thousands of clones, more than 85% of them present only once. Treatment described: roughly 19 received Ad26.COV2.S at low or high dose, single or two shots; 5 received placebo; per-sample allocation not given. Specimens were obtained on day 63 following the first vaccine or placebo injection. An Ad26 vector expressing Wuhan-strain SARS-CoV-2 spike constituted the vaccine. Of note for this clone: Its antigen is unidentified.

General study points: Vaccinees reportedly had broad spike-specific CD8+ and CD4+ T cell responses.

This sequence joins TRBV18 and TRBJ2-7; 7 bases match TRBD1. This clonotype was obtained from a person aged 18-65 years who received the Ad26.COV2.S COVID-19 vaccine or a placebo. Sequencing was performed on peripheral blood, taken in a trial of Ad26.COV2.S vaccine versus placebo. The CDR3: CASSSGTAYEQYF. The CDR3 nucleotides read TGTGCCAGCTCATCCGGGACAGCCTACGAGCAGTACTTC.